This record covers a single T cell receptor (beta chain). The antigen remains unidentified. Germline lookup yields CDR1 SGHRS and CDR2 YFSETQ. The CDR3 loop spans 12 amino acids. TCRdb re-called the 5' RACE reads; one entry per CDR3 protein, DNA not given. Here the sample table reports about 390,000 distinct CDR3 sequences. This record belongs to a study of T cells expressing NK-cell markers. Study as a whole: Seven of the eight sequenced donors were HCMV-seropositive; one was seronegative.

Whole-study results and caveats: Top CD8+ clonotypes included the dominant CD3+CD56+NKG2C+ clonotypes in roughly 6 donors. Certain NKG2C+ T cell clones were expanded, and their HCMV specificity remained unclear. One observes that, in a handful of donors, these clonotypes were also the leading ones within the CD3+CD56-NKG2C+ fraction.

Sequenced material: blood T cells: a sorted CD56 or NKG2C T cell subset, CD4+ or CD8+ T cells, or bulk PBMC T cells (not recorded which). The chain combines TRBV5-1 with TRBJ2-7; the D call from TCRdb, TRBD2, cannot be confirmed without DNA. This sequence originates from a woman aged 45 to 65 in good health. The CDR3 protein is CASSSTTYEQYF.